Below, 27 T cell receptor beta chains from the same sample are listed, as sequenced in a study of T cell repertoires in cytomegalovirus infection. MiXCR was run by TCRdb on the reads, yielding one entry per CDR3 protein. The top ten hold roughly 18% of the sample, which has about 700,000 distinct CDR3 sequences, about 33% seen once. Their antigen targets remain unknown. Source: cultured PBMCs, taken from culture after CMV antigen stimulation. Source of these receptors: a human donor in good health (CMV status not recorded). Some clones in this sample may be carry-over from other donors' samples.

The chain links TRBV27 to TRBJ2-3; 9 nucleotides align to TRBD2. Germline CDR1 and CDR2: MNHEY and SMNVEV (reference sequence). CDR3 length: 15 residues. Trimming removed 7 bases from V and 0 bases from J; junction bases left unmatched: 5. The DNA of the CDR3 is TGTGCCAGCAACAAGCGGGGGGATAGCACAGATACGCAGTATTTT. Translated, it gives CASNKRGDSTDTQYF.

The gene calls are TRBV7-9 and TRBJ2-5; D gene ambiguous. The germline V gene has CDR1 SEHNR and CDR2 FQNEAQ (reference sequence). Trimming left V 5 bases short and J 4 bases short, with 11 bases between. This CDR3 is built from 13 residues. The CDR3 is CASSPRAAETQYF. In DNA, the CDR3 is TGTGCCAGCAGCCCCCGGGCCGCAGAGACCCAGTACTTC.

The rearrangement joins TRBV5-1 to TRBJ1-3; the D gene is possibly TRBD1 (5 bases). This CDR3 comprises 15 residues. Trimming pared 4 bases from V and 2 bases from J, leaving 13 bases between. CDR1 is SGHRS and CDR2 is YFSETQ in the germline V gene. CDR3 DNA: TGCGCCAGCAGCCCTTCGGGGGGGACTGGAAACACCATATATTTT. This encodes CASSPSGGTGNTIYF.

This clonotype showed up many times. The genes are TRBV7-2 and TRBJ2-7; 11 bases are a match to TRBD2. J lost 2 bases, V lost 3 bases, and 3 bases had no gene match. Looked up from germline, CDR1 is SGHTA and CDR2 is FQGNSA. This CDR3 has 15 residues. The CDR3, as DNA: TGTGCCAGCAGCTTGATAGCGGGAGGGCCCTACGAGCAGTACTTC. It translates to CASSLIAGGPYEQYF.

This clonotype was observed a few times. V and J are TRBV6-2 or TRBV6-3 and TRBJ2-1, with 10 bases fitting TRBD2. Germline CDR1 MNHEY, CDR2 SVGEGT. V lost 6 bases to trimming and J lost 4 bases; unmatched junction nucleotides: 9. The CDR3 has 16 residues. The DNA for the CDR3 is TGTGCCAGCAGGGATGCTAGCGGGAGCATTTACAATGAGCAGTTCTTC. Translating gives CASRDASGSIYNEQFF.

J is TRBJ1-1 and V is TRBV20-1; possible D gene TRBD1, 5 bases. Looked up from germline, CDR1 is DFQATT and CDR2 is SNEGSKA (reference sequence). This CDR3 is 13 amino acids long. Trimming shortened V by 1 base and J by 1 base, and 7 bases separated the two germline ends. CDR3 DNA sequence: TGCAGTGCTAGAGGTACAGGGAACACTGAAGCTTTCTTT. Translated, it gives CSARGTGNTEAFF.

J is TRBJ2-6 and V is TRBV4-1; weak D call: TRBD2 (6 bases). Germline CDR1 and CDR2: MGHRA and YSYEKL. Trimming took 1 base from V and 0 from J, leaving 10 bases between them. The CDR3 sequence is 17 residues long. CDR3: CASSQGDWSSGANVLTF. CDR3 sequence (DNA): TGCGCCAGCAGCCAAGGGGACTGGTCCTCTGGGGCCAACGTCCTGACTTTC.

This clonotype was seen more than once but under ten times. The chain carries TRBV6-1 and TRBJ2-7, with TRBD1 matching 10 bases. This CDR3 is built from 16 residues. Germline trimming cut 6 bases from V and 3 bases from J; bases unmatched to any gene: 11. CDR1 is MNHNS and CDR2 is SASEGT in the germline V gene. In DNA form, the CDR3 reads TGTGCCAGCAGCTGGGGCTGGACAGGGGGGAACTACGAGCAGTACTTC. It codes for CASSWGWTGGNYEQYF.

In this sample, this clonotype turned up many times. The rearrangement links TRBV7-2 to TRBJ1-2; D is undetermined. Looked up from germline, CDR1 is SGHTA and CDR2 is FQGNSA. Trimming took 0 bases from V and 4 from J, leaving 9 bases between them. The CDR3 totals 14 residues. The CDR3 here is CASSLADGTYGYTF. CDR3 nucleotides: TGTGCCAGCAGCTTAGCCGACGGTACCTATGGCTACACCTTC.

This clonotype has at least ten counts. The CDR3 protein is CASSQTGTGGREKLFF. The CDR3 DNA follows: TGTGCCAGCAGCCAAACCGGGACAGGGGGTAGAGAAAAACTGTTTTTT. The genes are TRBV7-6 and TRBJ1-4; 11 positions match TRBD1. The germline CDR1 and CDR2 sequences are SGHVS and FNYEAQ. Losses at the gene ends were 5 bases for V and 8 bases for J; bases not matched to a gene: 10. The CDR3 loop spans 16 amino acids.

The rearrangement links TRBV2 to TRBJ2-2, with 10 bases matching TRBD2. The CDR3 is 16 amino acids. Trimming at V came to 3 bases and at J to 0 bases, leaving 1 base not matched to a gene. The germline V gene encodes CDR1 SNHLY and CDR2 FYNNEI. This CDR3 is CASSDGTSANTGELFF. The CDR3 nucleotides are TGTGCCAGCAGTGACGGGACTAGCGCGAACACCGGGGAGCTGTTTTTT.

This clonotype was counted between two and nine times. The chain carries TRBV28 and TRBJ2-1; TRBD1 matches 7 bases. Germline CDR1 and CDR2: MDHEN and SYDVKM. The length of the CDR3 is 15 residues. The J segment lost 4 bases and the V segment lost 6 bases, leaving 9 bases of the junction unmatched. Here the CDR3 reads CASSSGGEGYNEQFF. The CDR3 nucleotides are TGTGCCAGCAGCTCAGGGGGAGAGGGGTACAATGAGCAGTTCTTC.

This chain uses TRBV28 with TRBJ1-5; D uncertain. Trimming removed 3 bases from V and 6 bases from J, with 6 bases in between. This CDR3 contains 12 residues. The germline gives CDR1 MDHEN, CDR2 SYDVKM. The DNA for the CDR3 is TGTGCCAGCAGTTTTTGGGGTCAGCCCCAGCATTTT. Amino acids: CASSFWGQPQHF.

The sample holds a few counts of this clonotype. The chain uses TRBV7-8 and TRBJ2-2; 11 bases line up with TRBD1. The ends lost 4 bases at V and 6 bases at J; junction bases unmatched: 1. The CDR3 is 14 residues long. Per the germline V gene, CDR1 is SGHVS and CDR2 is FQNEAQ. The CDR3 DNA is TGTGCCAGCAGCTGGGACAGGGGGTCCGGGGAGCTGTTTTTT. Amino acids: CASSWDRGSGELFF.

This clonotype was observed a few times. V and J are TRBV20-1 and TRBJ2-1; D unclear. With 3 bases removed from V and 7 bases from J, the gap between germline ends came to 19 bases. The CDR3 spans 15 residues. From germline, CDR1 is DFQATT and CDR2 SNEGSKA (reference sequence). CDR3 residues: CSARHSGIGMNEQFF. CDR3 nucleotide sequence: TGCAGTGCTAGGCATAGTGGGATAGGGATGAATGAGCAGTTCTTC.

This clonotype was counted only a few times. The chain joins TRBV10-3 to TRBJ2-3; 11 nucleotides match TRBD1. CDR1 is ENHRY, CDR2 SYGVKD, per germline. J lost 5 bases, V lost 10 bases, and 11 bases had no gene match. The CDR3 has 15 residues. The CDR3 loop reads CATLDRGRKVDTQYF. DNA of the CDR3: TGTGCCACCTTGGACAGGGGGCGCAAGGTAGATACGCAGTATTTT.

The chain has TRBV6-5 and TRBJ1-1, with 7 nucleotides matching TRBD1. The CDR3 is 11 amino acids. Germline V CDR1 and CDR2: MNHEY, SVGAGI. Losses at the gene ends were 6 bases for V and 8 bases for J; bases not matched to a gene: 3. CDR3 sequence: CASSRGQEAFF. DNA of the CDR3: TGTGCCAGCAGCCGGGGACAGGAAGCTTTCTTT.

This clonotype was detected only a few times. This chain links TRBV4-1 with TRBJ2-7, with a possible D match to TRBD2 (6 bases). The CDR3 spans 14 residues. Germline lookup yields CDR1 MGHRA and CDR2 YSYEKL. Trimming took off 3 bases at V and 2 bases at J, with 11 bases between the two ends. The DNA for the CDR3 is TGCGCCAGCAGCCACGTAGCGGAGCCCTACGAGCAGTACTTC. Encoded protein: CASSHVAEPYEQYF.

CDR3 loop: CASAGANYGYTF. The DNA for the CDR3 is TGTGCTAGTGCAGGAGCTAACTATGGCTACACCTTC. The rearrangement joins TRBV12-5 to TRBJ1-2; D not certain. Trimming took 7 bases from V and 0 from J, leaving 6 bases between them. The CDR3 is made up of 12 amino acids. CDR1 is LGHNT and CDR2 is FRNRAP in the germline V gene.

Of note for this clonotype: The junction departs from the called germline gene at one end, perhaps through a read error. The gene calls are TRBV20-1 and TRBJ1-1; D ambiguous. The germline V gene has CDR1 DFQATT and CDR2 SNEGSKA (reference sequence). There are 11 residues in the CDR3. The CDR3 is CGAWKLTEAFF. CDR3 coding DNA: TGCGGTGCTTGGAAGCTGACCGAAGCTTTCTTT.

This clonotype was picked up a small number of times. This chain joins TRBV7-2 and TRBJ1-1; D perhaps matches TRBD1 (5 bases). Germline loops: CDR1 SGHTA, CDR2 FQGNSA. Trimming shortened V by 4 bases and J by 3 bases, and 12 bases separated the two germline ends. This CDR3 spans 14 amino acids. The CDR3 DNA sequence: TGTGCCAGCAGCTCCGGACACTGGGACACTGAAGCTTTCTTT. Translated: CASSSGHWDTEAFF. The variable domain in full, completed from reference TRBV7-2 and TRBJ1-1, reads GAGVSQSPSNKVTEKGKDVELRCDPISGHTALYWYRQSLGQGLEFLIYFQGNSAPDKSGLPSDRFSAERTGGSVSTLTIQRTQQEDSAVYLCASSSGHWDTEAFFGQGTRLTVV.

This clonotype came up a few times. In DNA, the CDR3 is TGTGCCACCAGTGAGGGTAGGGAGACCCAGTACTTC. Translated: CATSEGRETQYF. This chain connects TRBV24-1 to TRBJ2-5, with unresolved D. Germline CDR1 and CDR2: KGHDR and SFDVKD. This CDR3 is built from 12 residues. V lost 4 bases and J 5 bases, leaving 7 bases between the germline ends.

In its sample, this clonotype was seen many times. The gene calls are TRBV7-2 and TRBJ2-5, with 13 bases fitting TRBD2. CDR1 is SGHTA and CDR2 is FQGNSA in the germline V gene. V lost 4 bases to trimming and J lost 4 bases; unmatched junction nucleotides: 3. This CDR3 contains 15 residues. The CDR3, as DNA: TGTGCCAGCAGCTGGGGACTAGCGGGGAGAGAGACCCAGTACTTC. Amino acids: CASSWGLAGRETQYF.

Only a few counts were recorded for this clonotype. This chain joins TRBV7-7 and TRBJ2-5; 10 bases are a match to TRBD2. CDR1 and CDR2 (germline): SSHAT, FNYEAQ (reference sequence). The CDR3 consists of 15 residues. The V segment lost 3 bases and the J segment 4 bases; nucleotides outside the gene matches: 5. CDR3 sequence reads: CASSFVTSGRETQYF. CDR3 bases: TGTGCCAGCAGCTTTGTGACTAGCGGGCGAGAGACCCAGTACTTC.

This clonotype was seen a few times. The chain is built from TRBV7-2 and TRBJ2-5; 12 bases line up with TRBD2. V trimming: 5 bases; J trimming: 7 bases; junction bases outside the gene matches: 8. This CDR3 is 15 amino acids long. Germline V gene lookup returns CDR1 SGHTA and CDR2 FQGNSA. The CDR3 sequence is CASSPGLAGFGTQYF. Here the CDR3 DNA reads TGTGCCAGCAGCCCAGGACTAGCGGGGTTCGGGACCCAGTACTTC.

The chain joins TRBV28 to TRBJ2-7, with D hard to call. With 6 bases removed from V and 3 bases from J, the gap between germline ends came to 18 bases. Germline CDR1 and CDR2: MDHEN and SYDVKM. The CDR3 is 15 amino acids. DNA for the CDR3: TGTGCCAGCAGCAGAACCGGAACGTTGAGCTACGAGCAGTACTTC. Residues: CASSRTGTLSYEQYF.

This clonotype was recorded only once. This chain joins TRBV28 and TRBJ2-7; D is perhaps TRBD1 (5 bases). The CDR3 totals 15 residues. Deletions cut 4 bases from V and 7 bases from J, with 20 bases between. Germline V lookup: CDR1 MDHEN, CDR2 SYDVKM. The CDR3 region is CASSSSGHRYDEQYF. The CDR3 region has the DNA TGTGCCAGCAGTTCTTCAGGGCATAGATACGATGAGCAGTACTTC.